This T cell receptor beta chain was captured in a study of cytomegalovirus exposure and HLA in healthy donors. The wider study: Earlier, 95 million to 140 million unique TCR beta sequences were recovered from approximately 200 million T cells by an analysis.

Study findings and constraints: Sequencing likely produced, as an artifact, a cluster of highly shared sequence variants. In an earlier analysis, in roughly 580 donors, most V segments appeared productive either ~87% or ~30% of the time.

The V and J ends lost 3 bases and 5 bases, in that order; junction bases with no gene match: 1. This CDR3 has 13 residues. Germline V gene data show CDR1 as GTSNPN and CDR2 as SVGIG (reference sequence). Both 60 Vbeta primers and 13 Jbeta primers went into the PCR. Sequenced by immunoSEQ multiplex PCR; TCRdb stores in-frame clones only, minus some. The table has 140,000 to 150,000 clones, around 72% seen once. With respect to this clone: Its antigen is undetermined.

The receptor comes from a middle-aged man in good health and CMV-seronegative. The chain joins TRBV30 to TRBJ2-1; 10 nucleotides line up with TRBD2. Material for sequencing was PBMCs. The DNA for the CDR3 is TGTGCCTGGAGCGGACTAGCGGACAATGAGCAGTTCTTC. Residues: CAWSGLADNEQFF.